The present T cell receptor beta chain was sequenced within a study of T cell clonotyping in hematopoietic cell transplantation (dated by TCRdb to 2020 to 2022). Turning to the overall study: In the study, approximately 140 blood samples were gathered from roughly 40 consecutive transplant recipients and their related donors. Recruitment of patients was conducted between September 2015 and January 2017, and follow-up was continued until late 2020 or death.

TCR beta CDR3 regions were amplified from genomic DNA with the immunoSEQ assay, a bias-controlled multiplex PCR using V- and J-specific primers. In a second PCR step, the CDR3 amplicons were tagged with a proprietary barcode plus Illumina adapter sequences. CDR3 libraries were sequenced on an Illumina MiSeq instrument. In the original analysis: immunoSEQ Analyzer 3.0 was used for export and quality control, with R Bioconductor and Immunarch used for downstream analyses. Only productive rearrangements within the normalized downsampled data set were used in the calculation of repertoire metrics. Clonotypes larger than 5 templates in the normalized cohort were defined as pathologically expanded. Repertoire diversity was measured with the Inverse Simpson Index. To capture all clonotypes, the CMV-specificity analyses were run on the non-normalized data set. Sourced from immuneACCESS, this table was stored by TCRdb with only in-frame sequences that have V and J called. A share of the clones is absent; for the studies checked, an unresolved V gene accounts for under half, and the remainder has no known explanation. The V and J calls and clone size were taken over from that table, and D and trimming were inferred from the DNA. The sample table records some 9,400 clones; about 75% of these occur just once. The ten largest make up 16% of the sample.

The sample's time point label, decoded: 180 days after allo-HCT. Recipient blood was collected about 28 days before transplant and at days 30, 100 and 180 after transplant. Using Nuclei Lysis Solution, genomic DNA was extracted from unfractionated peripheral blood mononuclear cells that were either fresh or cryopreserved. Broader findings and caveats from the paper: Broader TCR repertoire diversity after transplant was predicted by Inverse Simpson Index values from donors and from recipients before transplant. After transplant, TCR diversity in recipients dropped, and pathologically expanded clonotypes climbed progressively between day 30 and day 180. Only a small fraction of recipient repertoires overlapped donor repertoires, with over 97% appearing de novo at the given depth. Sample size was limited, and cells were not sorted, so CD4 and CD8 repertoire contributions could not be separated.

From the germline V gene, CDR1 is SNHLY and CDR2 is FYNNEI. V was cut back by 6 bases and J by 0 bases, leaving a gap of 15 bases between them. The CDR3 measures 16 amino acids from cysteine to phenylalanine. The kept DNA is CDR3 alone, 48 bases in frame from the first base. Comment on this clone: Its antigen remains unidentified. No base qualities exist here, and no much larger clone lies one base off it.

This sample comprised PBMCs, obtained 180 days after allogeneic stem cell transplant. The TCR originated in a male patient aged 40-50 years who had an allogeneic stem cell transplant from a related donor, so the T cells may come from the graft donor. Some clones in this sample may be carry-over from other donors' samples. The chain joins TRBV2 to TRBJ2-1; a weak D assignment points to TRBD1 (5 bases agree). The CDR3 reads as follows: CASRAQGFSSYNEQFF. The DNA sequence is TGTGCCAGCAGGGCCCAGGGATTCAGCTCCTACAATGAGCAGTTCTTC.